A single sample gave rise to the 30 T cell receptor beta chains below, sequenced in a study of cytomegalovirus exposure and HLA in healthy donors. PCR primers comprised 60 Vbeta and 13 Jbeta primers. Sequencing was performed with immunoSEQ multiplex PCR; in TCRdb, only in-frame clones are kept and a portion is missing. Found here are about 140,000 clones, 70% to 75% of them singletons; the top ten hold over 13%. The sequenced material came from PBMCs. Receptor source: a human donor in good health.

J is TRBJ2-2 and V is TRBV7-6; 7 bases agree with TRBD1. The CDR3 totals 15 residues. V was pared by 4 bases and J by 2 bases, with 4 bases of the junction left unmatched. Germline assignment: CDR1 SGHVS and CDR2 FNYEAQ. The CDR3 spells CASSWGQLNTGELFF. CDR3 nucleotides: TGTGCCAGCAGCTGGGGACAGCTAAACACCGGGGAGCTGTTTTTT.

Only a few counts were recorded for this clone. This chain connects TRBV6-4 to TRBJ2-2; the D gene is possibly TRBD1 (7 bases). This CDR3 has 15 residues. CDR1 and CDR2 (germline): MRHNA, SNTAGT. V was shortened by 2 bases and J by 5 bases, with 12 bases between the two germline ends. The chain's CDR3 is CASSDGGGATGELFF. The CDR3 coding sequence is TGTGCCAGCAGTGACGGAGGGGGCGCAACCGGGGAGCTGTTTTTT.

The chain employs TRBV29-1 and TRBJ2-5; D gene uncertain. There are 8 residues in the CDR3. Trimming took off 7 bases at V and 8 bases at J, with 5 bases between the two ends. The germline gives CDR1 SQVTM, CDR2 ANQGSEA. CDR3 in DNA: TGCAGCGCGGGTACCCAGTACTTC. This encodes CSAGTQYF.

This rearrangement joins TRBV20-1 to TRBJ2-3; D gene uncertain. The germline CDR1 and CDR2 sequences are DFQATT and SNEGSKA (reference sequence). The CDR3 loop spans 11 amino acids. V was cut by 4 bases and J by 6 bases, with 8 bases left in between. CDR3: CSATMEDTQYF. The CDR3 DNA reads as TGCAGTGCTACGATGGAGGATACGCAGTATTTT.

This sequence joins TRBV9 and TRBJ2-1; the match to TRBD2 covers 9 bases. The CDR3 runs to 16 residues. V lost 4 bases, J lost 3 bases, and 8 bases stayed unmatched. CDR1 SGDLS and CDR2 YYNGEE come from the germline V gene. Written as DNA, the CDR3 is TGTGCCAGCAGCTCCCAAAGACTAGCGGACTACAATGAGCAGTTCTTC. The encoded protein is CASSSQRLADYNEQFF.

This clone has just a few counts. This chain uses TRBV28 with TRBJ2-7, with 7 positions matching TRBD1. Trimming took 4 bases from V and 2 from J; bases not matched to a gene: 5. CDR3 length equals 14 residues. In germline, CDR1 is MDHEN, CDR2 SYDVKM. DNA of the CDR3: TGTGCCAGCAGTTCCTTAACAGGGGCCTACGAGCAGTACTTC. Its protein product is CASSSLTGAYEQYF.

Only a few counts were recorded for this clone. The CDR3 here is CASSISSGSYEQYF. Written as DNA, the CDR3 is TGTGCCAGCAGTATTTCTAGCGGGTCCTACGAGCAGTACTTC. The gene calls are TRBV6-5 and TRBJ2-7; 8 nucleotides agree with TRBD2. The CDR3 sequence is 14 residues long. V trimming: 5 bases; J trimming: 1 base; junction bases outside the gene matches: 4. Per germline, CDR1 MNHEY and CDR2 SVGAGI.

The chain links TRBV5-1 to TRBJ2-6; unclear D gene. The CDR3 spans 14 residues. The V and J ends lost 5 bases and 0 bases respectively, with 6 bases between them. Per germline, CDR1 SGHRS and CDR2 YFSETQ. The CDR3 here is CASSTSSGANVLTF. The CDR3 DNA sequence: TGCGCCAGCAGTACAAGCTCTGGGGCCAACGTCCTGACTTTC.

The chain combines TRBV9 with TRBJ1-6; D not resolved. The CDR3 has 15 amino acids. V was pared by 0 bases and J by 5 bases, with 9 bases between. The germline gives CDR1 SGDLS, CDR2 YYNGEE. For the CDR3, the DNA is TGTGCCAGCAGCGTAGGAGGATCCGATAATTCACCCCTCCACTTT. Its protein is CASSVGGSDNSPLHF.

This clone showed up just a few times. J is TRBJ2-5 and V is TRBV7-8; no reliable D call. Between the trimmed V and J ends, which lost 5 bases and 4 bases, there was a span of 20 bases. The CDR3 totals 16 residues. Germline V gene lookup returns CDR1 SGHVS and CDR2 FQNEAQ. CDR3 residues: CASSPNLLFTGETQYF. The CDR3 coding sequence is TGTGCCAGCAGCCCGAATCTACTCTTTACTGGAGAGACCCAGTACTTC.

The J gene is TRBJ2-5, the V gene TRBV29-1; 8 nucleotides match TRBD1. The end of the DNA aligns better with TRBJ2-7, so the J call may be wrong. The CDR3 has 14 residues. The germline V gene encodes CDR1 SQVTM and CDR2 ANQGSEA. The CDR3: CSVERDRRFYEQYF. DNA of the CDR3: TGCAGCGTTGAAAGGGACAGGAGGTTCTACGAGCAGTACTTC.

The chain employs TRBV27 and TRBJ2-1; D might be TRBD2 (7 bases). This CDR3 comprises 16 residues. Germline values: CDR1 MNHEY, CDR2 SMNVEV (reference sequence). V was pared by 6 bases and J by 3 bases, with 18 bases between. The CDR3 here is CASSNLGGGNYNEQFF. CDR3 DNA: TGTGCCAGCAGCAACCTAGGGGGAGGGAACTACAATGAGCAGTTCTTC.

The V gene is TRBV29-1, the J gene TRBJ2-5, with D maybe TRBD2 (6 bases). The closer fit of TRBJ2-7 to the DNA end suggests the J call may be wrong. Per germline, CDR1 SQVTM and CDR2 ANQGSEA. CDR3 length: 12 residues. In DNA form, the CDR3 reads TGCAGCGTTGGCGGGGATCCCTACGAGCAGTACTTC. Translating it yields CSVGGDPYEQYF.

This chain joins TRBV18 and TRBJ2-2; D gene ambiguous. This CDR3 comprises 16 residues. Trimming pared 2 bases from V and 5 bases from J, leaving 15 bases between. The germline V gene has CDR1 KGHSH and CDR2 LQKENI. CDR3: CASSPIGEVRTGELFF. DNA of the CDR3: TGTGCCAGCTCACCAATCGGAGAAGTTAGGACCGGGGAGCTGTTTTTT. Drawing the rest from reference TRBV18 and TRBJ2-2, the complete variable domain is NAGVMQNPRHLVRRRGQEARLRCSPMKGHSHVYWYRQLPEEGLKFMVYLQKENIIDESGMPKERFSAEFPKEGPSILRIQQVVRGDSAAYFCASSPIGEVRTGELFFGEGSRLTVL.

This clone has just a few counts. Distinct nucleotide sequences in the sample also encode this CDR3. The V gene is TRBV5-1, the J gene TRBJ2-3; 9 bases are shared with TRBD2. Germline CDR1 and CDR2: SGHRS and YFSETQ. The CDR3 is 14 amino acids. V lost 1 base, J lost 3 bases, and 0 bases stayed unmatched. CDR3 in DNA: TGCGCCAGCAGCTTGACTAGCGGGACAGATACGCAGTATTTT. Amino acid sequence: CASSLTSGTDTQYF.

The chain has TRBV7-9 and TRBJ1-6, with 8 bases matching TRBD1. V lost 3 bases to trimming and J lost 10 bases; unmatched junction nucleotides: 14. The CDR3 extends over 17 amino acids. Germline V gives CDR1 SEHNR, CDR2 FQNEAQ (reference sequence). CDR3 loop: CASSFHDLTGAGSPLHF. The CDR3 DNA is TGTGCCAGCAGCTTCCATGACCTGACAGGGGCTGGATCACCCCTCCACTTT.

The rearrangement uses TRBV29-1 and TRBJ2-1; D perhaps matches TRBD1 (5 bases). Trimming stripped 1 base from V and 3 bases from J, with 13 bases between. The CDR3 is 15 residues long. The germline V gene encodes CDR1 SQVTM and CDR2 ANQGSEA. The CDR3: CSVEGRQGVYNEQFF. The CDR3 DNA is TGCAGCGTTGAAGGACGGCAGGGCGTCTACAATGAGCAGTTCTTC.

This chain joins TRBV29-1 and TRBJ1-2; D gene uncertain. Germline lookup yields CDR1 SQVTM and CDR2 ANQGSEA. Trimming removed 3 bases at V and 0 bases at J, with 5 bases between. The CDR3 totals 12 residues. CDR3 in DNA: TGCAGCGTTGATCGGTCTAACTATGGCTACACCTTC. It encodes CSVDRSNYGYTF.

The CDR3 is CASSQVTAIPAQYF. CDR3 DNA sequence: TGCGCCAGCAGCCAAGTAACCGCGATTCCGGCCCAGTACTTC. The J gene is TRBJ2-5, the V gene TRBV4-1; no clear D gene. V was shortened by 1 base and J by 9 bases, with 15 bases between the two germline ends. From germline, CDR1 is MGHRA and CDR2 YSYEKL. The CDR3 runs 14 residues.

The V gene is TRBV14, the J gene TRBJ2-7; TRBD1 matches 8 bases. The CDR3 sequence is 13 residues long. The V segment lost 4 bases and the J segment 6 bases; nucleotides outside the gene matches: 5. In germline, CDR1 is SGHDN, CDR2 FVKESK. For the CDR3, the DNA is TGTGCCAGCAGCCCGGACAGGGTGAGCGAGCAGTACTTC. This translates into CASSPDRVSEQYF. The whole variable domain, remainder taken from reference TRBV14 and TRBJ2-7, is EAGVTQFPSHSVIEKGQTVTLRCDPISGHDNLYWYRRVMGKEIKFLLHFVKESKQDESGMPNNRFLAERTGGTYSTLKVQPAELEDSGVYFCASSPDRVSEQYFGPGTRLTVT.

Of note for this clone: Its ends do not fully match the called genes, so a read error is possible. CDR3 coding DNA: TGTGCCGGCAGCCAAGAGCGGGGGCCCCAAGAGACCCAGTACTTC. It translates to CAGSQERGPQETQYF. This chain joins TRBV4-2 and TRBJ2-5; 8 positions match TRBD2. The CDR3 sequence is 15 residues long. Germline V gene lookup returns CDR1 LGHNA and CDR2 YNFKEQ.

Notes on this clone: This specimen includes other DNA sequences encoding the same CDR3. The V and J genes are TRBV5-6 and TRBJ1-1; D remains unclear. This CDR3 spans 14 amino acids. Germline assignment: CDR1 SGHDT and CDR2 YYEEEE. V was trimmed by 4 bases and J by 0 bases, leaving 10 bases between them. The CDR3 sequence is CASSPGLMNTEAFF. The CDR3 DNA reads TGTGCCAGCAGCCCCGGACTGATGAACACTGAAGCTTTCTTT.

The chain links TRBV5-4 to TRBJ2-5; 10 bases are shared with TRBD2. This CDR3 region has 14 residues. Trimming removed 4 bases from V and 4 bases from J; junction bases left unmatched: 4. Germline V gene lookup returns CDR1 SGHNT and CDR2 YYREEE (reference sequence). The CDR3 coding sequence is TGTGCCAGCAGCCCTGTAGCGGGAGGAGAGACCCAGTACTTC. It encodes CASSPVAGGETQYF.

J is TRBJ1-5 and V is TRBV11-3; D is undetermined. Germline assignment: CDR1 SGHNT and CDR2 YENEEA. Trimming cost V 1 base and J 6 bases, with 19 bases left between them. The CDR3 is 17 residues long. CDR3: CASSLVKFWWGGQPQHF. As DNA, the CDR3 is TGTGCCAGCAGCTTAGTTAAATTCTGGTGGGGAGGTCAGCCCCAGCATTTT.

The chain joins TRBV5-4 to TRBJ2-5, with 7 bases aligning to TRBD1. V dropped 4 bases and J dropped 2; count of bases not matched to a gene: 2. CDR1 and CDR2 (germline): SGHNT, YYREEE (reference sequence). The CDR3 has 13 residues. The CDR3 DNA reads as TGTGCCAGCAGCACGGGACAGCAAGAGACCCAGTACTTC. This gives the protein CASSTGQQETQYF.

V gene TRBV4-1 combines with J gene TRBJ2-1, with 14 positions matching TRBD2. With V trimmed by 1 base and J by 3 bases, 14 bases remained unmatched. This CDR3 comprises 21 residues. Germline V CDR1 and CDR2: MGHRA, YSYEKL. The CDR3 region has the DNA TGCGCCAGCAGCCAAGGCGGAGCACCGGGACTAGCGGGAGTGGACTACAATGAGCAGTTCTTC. The encoded protein is CASSQGGAPGLAGVDYNEQFF.

The genes are TRBV5-1 and TRBJ1-1, with D tentatively TRBD1 (5 bases). Trimming took 0 bases from V and 3 from J, leaving 12 bases between them. From germline, CDR1 is SGHRS and CDR2 YFSETQ. The CDR3 has 15 residues. The CDR3 DNA follows: TGCGCCAGCAGCTTGGCTCAGGGAATGGACACTGAAGCTTTCTTT. This sequence encodes CASSLAQGMDTEAFF.

This clone was observed a handful of times. The CDR3 reads CASGLAGLYEQYF. The CDR3 nucleotides read TGTGCCAGTGGACTAGCGGGACTCTACGAGCAGTACTTC. The chain employs TRBV13 and TRBJ2-7; 12 nucleotides line up with TRBD2. This CDR3 region has 13 residues. Germline loops: CDR1 PRHDT, CDR2 FYEKMQ (reference sequence). The V segment lost 9 bases and the J segment 3 bases; nucleotides outside the gene matches: 3.

In this sample, this clone turned up a few times. V and J are TRBV15 and TRBJ1-2; 10 bases line up with TRBD1. The V segment lost 0 bases and the J segment 5 bases; nucleotides outside the gene matches: 3. The V gene's germline CDR1 is LNHNV and CDR2 YYDKDF (reference sequence). The CDR3 sequence is 15 residues long. The CDR3 nucleotides are TGTGCCACCAGCAGAGAGACAGGGGGCAGTTATGGCTACACCTTC. It codes for CATSRETGGSYGYTF.

This sequence joins TRBV6-6 and TRBJ1-2; 7 bases line up with TRBD1. The CDR3 totals 13 residues. Looked up from germline, CDR1 is MNHNY and CDR2 is SVGAGI (reference sequence). The V segment lost 6 bases and the J segment 6 bases; nucleotides outside the gene matches: 7. The CDR3 sequence is CASSLTGSDGYTF. DNA for the CDR3: TGTGCCAGCAGCCTGACAGGGTCCGATGGCTACACCTTC.